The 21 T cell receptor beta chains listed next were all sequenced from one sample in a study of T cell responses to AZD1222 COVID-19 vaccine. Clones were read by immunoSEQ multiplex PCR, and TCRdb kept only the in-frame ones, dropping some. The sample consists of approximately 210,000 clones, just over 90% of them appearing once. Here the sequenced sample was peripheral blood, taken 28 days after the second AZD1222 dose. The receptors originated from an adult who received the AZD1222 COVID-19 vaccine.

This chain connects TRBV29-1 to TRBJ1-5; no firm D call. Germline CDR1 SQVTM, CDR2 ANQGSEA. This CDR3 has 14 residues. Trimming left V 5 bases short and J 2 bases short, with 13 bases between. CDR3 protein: CSVLGVEGNQPQHF. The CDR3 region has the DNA TGCAGCGTTCTCGGGGTTGAGGGCAATCAGCCCCAGCATTTT. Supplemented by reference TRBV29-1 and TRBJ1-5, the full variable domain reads SAVISQKPSRDICQRGTSLTIQCQVDSQVTMMFWYRQQPGQSLTLIATANQGSEATYESGFVIDKFPISRPNLTFSTLTVSNMSPEDSSIYLCSVLGVEGNQPQHFGDGTRLSIL.

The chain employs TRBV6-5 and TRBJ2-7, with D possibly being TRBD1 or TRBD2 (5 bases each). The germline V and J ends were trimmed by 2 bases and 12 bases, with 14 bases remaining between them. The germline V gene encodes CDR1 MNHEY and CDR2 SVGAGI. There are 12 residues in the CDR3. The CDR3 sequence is CASSYRDGPWYF. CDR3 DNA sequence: TGTGCCAGCAGTTACAGGGACGGCCCGTGGTACTTC.

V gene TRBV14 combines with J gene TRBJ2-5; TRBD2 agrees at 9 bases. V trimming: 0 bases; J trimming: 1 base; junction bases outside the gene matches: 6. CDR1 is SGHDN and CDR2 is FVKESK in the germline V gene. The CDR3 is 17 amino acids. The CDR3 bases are TGTGCCAGCAGCCAAGAGCTAGGACTAGCGTTCCAAGAGACCCAGTACTTC. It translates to CASSQELGLAFQETQYF.

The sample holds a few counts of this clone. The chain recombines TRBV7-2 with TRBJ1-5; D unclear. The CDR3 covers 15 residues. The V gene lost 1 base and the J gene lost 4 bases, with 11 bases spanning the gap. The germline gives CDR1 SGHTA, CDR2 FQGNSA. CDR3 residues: CASSLGQQLNQPQHF. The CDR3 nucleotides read TGTGCCAGCAGCTTAGGACAACAATTGAATCAGCCCCAGCATTTT.

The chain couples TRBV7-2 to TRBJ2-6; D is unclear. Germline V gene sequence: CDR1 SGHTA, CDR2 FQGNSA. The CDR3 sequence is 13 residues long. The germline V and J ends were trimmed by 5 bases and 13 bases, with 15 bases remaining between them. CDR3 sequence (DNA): TGTGCCAGCAGCCCCCGGCGAGCTCAGGTCCTGACTTTC. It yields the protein CASSPRRAQVLTF.

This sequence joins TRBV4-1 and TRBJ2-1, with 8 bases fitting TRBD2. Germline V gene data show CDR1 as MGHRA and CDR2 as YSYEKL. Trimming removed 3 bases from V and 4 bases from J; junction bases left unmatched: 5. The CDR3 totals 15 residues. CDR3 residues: CASSHPGTRYNEQFF. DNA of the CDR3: TGCGCCAGCAGCCACCCCGGGACTAGATACAATGAGCAGTTCTTC.

The CDR3 region is CASSIGWGRSQPQHF. In DNA, the CDR3 is TGTGCCAGTAGTATAGGGTGGGGCAGGAGTCAGCCCCAGCATTTT. The V and J genes are TRBV19 and TRBJ1-5; TRBD1 might be the D (5 bases). The CDR3 extends over 15 amino acids. Germline V gene lookup returns CDR1 LNHDA and CDR2 SQIVND (reference sequence). V shed 1 base and J shed 6 bases, with 13 bases lying between them.

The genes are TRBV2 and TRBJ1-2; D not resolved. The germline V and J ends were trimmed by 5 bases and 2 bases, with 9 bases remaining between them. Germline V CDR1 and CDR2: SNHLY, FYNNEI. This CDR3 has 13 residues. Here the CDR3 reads CASSRAGNYGYTF. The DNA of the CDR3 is TGTGCCAGCAGTCGAGCGGGGAACTATGGCTACACCTTC.

CDR3 region: CASSSPGGHLSYEQYF. CDR3 nucleotides: TGTGCCAGCTCAAGCCCAGGGGGGCACCTTTCCTACGAGCAGTACTTC. V gene TRBV18 combines with J gene TRBJ2-7, with D maybe TRBD1 (7 bases). V shed 5 bases and J shed 1 base, with 18 bases lying between them. The CDR3 contains 16 residues. Germline CDR1 and CDR2: KGHSH and LQKENI. The full variable domain, in which reference TRBV18 and TRBJ2-7 provide the parts outside the CDR3, is NAGVMQNPRHLVRRRGQEARLRCSPMKGHSHVYWYRQLPEEGLKFMVYLQKENIIDESGMPKERFSAEFPKEGPSILRIQQVVRGDSAAYFCASSSPGGHLSYEQYFGPGTRLTVT.

The CDR3 protein is CASSLSGAQETQYF. CDR3 bases: TGTGCCAGCAGCTTGTCCGGAGCTCAAGAGACCCAGTACTTC. The rearrangement joins TRBV5-4 to TRBJ2-5; no firm D call. This CDR3 comprises 14 residues. Trimming pared 1 base from V and 2 bases from J, leaving 9 bases between. The germline gives CDR1 SGHNT, CDR2 YYREEE (reference sequence). The entire variable domain, with the rest obtained from reference TRBV5-4 and TRBJ2-5, is as follows: ETGVTQSPTHLIKTRGQQVTLRCSSQSGHNTVSWYQQALGQGPQFIFQYYREEENGRGNFPPRFSGLQFPNYSSELNVNALELDDSALYLCASSLSGAQETQYFGPGTRLLVL.

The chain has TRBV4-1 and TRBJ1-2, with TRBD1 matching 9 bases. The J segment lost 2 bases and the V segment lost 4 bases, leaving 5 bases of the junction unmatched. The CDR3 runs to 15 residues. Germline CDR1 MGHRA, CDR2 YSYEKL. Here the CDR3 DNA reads TGCGCCAGCAGCCCAAGAGGACAGGGGAACTATGGCTACACCTTC. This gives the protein CASSPRGQGNYGYTF.

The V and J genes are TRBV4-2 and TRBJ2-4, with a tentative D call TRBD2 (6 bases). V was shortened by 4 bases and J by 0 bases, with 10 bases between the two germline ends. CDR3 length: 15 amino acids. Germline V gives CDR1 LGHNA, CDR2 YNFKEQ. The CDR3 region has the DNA TGTGCCAGCAGCCCCCGGAGGGTAGCCAAAAACATTCAGTACTTC. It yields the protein CASSPRRVAKNIQYF.

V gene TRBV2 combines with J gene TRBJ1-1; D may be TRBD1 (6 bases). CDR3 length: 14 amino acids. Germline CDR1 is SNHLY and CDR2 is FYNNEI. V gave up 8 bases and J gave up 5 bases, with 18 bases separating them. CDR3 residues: CASGLGRGFTEAFF. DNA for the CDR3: TGTGCCAGCGGCCTCGGCAGGGGATTTACTGAAGCTTTCTTT.

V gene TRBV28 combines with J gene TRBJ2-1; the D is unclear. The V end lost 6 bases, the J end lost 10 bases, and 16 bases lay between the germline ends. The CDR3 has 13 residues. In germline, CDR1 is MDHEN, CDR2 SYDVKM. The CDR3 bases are TGTGCCAGCAGCCCTGGGCTACCCCCCGAGCAGTTCTTC. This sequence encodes CASSPGLPPEQFF.

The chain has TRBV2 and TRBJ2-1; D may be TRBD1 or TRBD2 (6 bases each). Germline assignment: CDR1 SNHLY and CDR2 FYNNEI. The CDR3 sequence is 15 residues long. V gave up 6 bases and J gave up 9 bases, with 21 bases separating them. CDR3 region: CASRALQGRYGEQFF. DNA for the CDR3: TGTGCCAGCAGGGCTCTGCAGGGGAGGTACGGTGAGCAGTTCTTC.

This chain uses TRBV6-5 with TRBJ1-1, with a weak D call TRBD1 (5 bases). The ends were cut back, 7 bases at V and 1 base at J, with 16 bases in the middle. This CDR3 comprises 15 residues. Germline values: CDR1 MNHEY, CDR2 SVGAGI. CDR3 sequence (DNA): TGTGCCAGCACCGACCTCGGGGGGGAGAACACTGAAGCTTTCTTT. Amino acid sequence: CASTDLGGENTEAFF.

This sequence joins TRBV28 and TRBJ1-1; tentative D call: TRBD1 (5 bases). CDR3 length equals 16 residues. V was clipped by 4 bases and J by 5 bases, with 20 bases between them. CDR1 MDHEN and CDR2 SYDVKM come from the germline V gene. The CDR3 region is CASSSPGRPRETEAFF. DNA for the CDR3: TGTGCCAGCAGTTCCCCGGGACGGCCGAGGGAGACTGAAGCTTTCTTT.

CDR3 sequence reads: CASSQDRERAYNSPLHF. The CDR3 DNA is TGCGCCAGCAGCCAAGACCGGGAAAGGGCCTATAATTCACCCCTCCACTTT. The chain joins TRBV4-3 to TRBJ1-6; D gene unclear. Germline V lookup: CDR1 LGHNA, CDR2 YSLEER. The CDR3 is 17 amino acids. V was pared by 0 bases and J by 2 bases, with 11 bases between.

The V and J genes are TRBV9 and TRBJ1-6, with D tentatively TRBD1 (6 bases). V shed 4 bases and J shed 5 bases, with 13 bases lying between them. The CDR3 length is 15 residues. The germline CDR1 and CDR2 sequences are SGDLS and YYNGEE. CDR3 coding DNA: TGTGCCAGCAGCCTTAGGACAGAACATAATTCACCCCTCCACTTT. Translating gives CASSLRTEHNSPLHF.

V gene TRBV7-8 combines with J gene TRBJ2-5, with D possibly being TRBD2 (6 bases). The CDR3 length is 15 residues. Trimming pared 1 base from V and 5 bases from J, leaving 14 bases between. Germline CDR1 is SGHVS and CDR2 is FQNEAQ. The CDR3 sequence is CASSLEGGSGETQYF. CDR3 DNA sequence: TGTGCCAGCAGCTTAGAAGGAGGGAGTGGCGAGACCCAGTACTTC.

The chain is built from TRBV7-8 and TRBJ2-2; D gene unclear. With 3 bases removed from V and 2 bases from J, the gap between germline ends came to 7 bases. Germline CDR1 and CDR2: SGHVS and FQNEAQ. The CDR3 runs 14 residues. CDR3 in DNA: TGTGCCAGCAGCTTTGCACAAAACACCGGGGAGCTGTTTTTT. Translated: CASSFAQNTGELFF.